This T cell receptor (beta chain) was sequenced in a study of vaccination effects on CD4 cells after COVID-19. Remarks on this clone: As yet, its antigen is unknown.

The ViraFEST assay expanded antigen-specific CD4+ T cells with viral peptide pools before sequencing. Following culture for more than 9 days, CD4+ T cells were isolated. Using immunoSEQ multiplex PCR, the repertoire was profiled, and TCRdb retains in-frame clones only, with some absent. The repertoire holds around 79,000 clones, with roughly 80% as singletons. Trimming shortened V by 4 bases and J by 2 bases, and 15 bases separated the two germline ends. Germline loops: CDR1 MNHEY, CDR2 SVGAGI. The CDR3 is 16 amino acids. This clonotype was sampled from a human donor who received a COVID-19 vaccine. This rearrangement joins TRBV6-5 to TRBJ2-4, with D perhaps TRBD1 (6 bases). Specimen: CD4+ T cells from PBMCs cultured with HCoV-229E spike peptides, collected before COVID-19 vaccination. The CDR3 DNA is TGTGCCAGCAGTTCCAGGACAGCCATGCCCAAAAACATTCAGTACTTC. Translation gives CASSSRTAMPKNIQYF.